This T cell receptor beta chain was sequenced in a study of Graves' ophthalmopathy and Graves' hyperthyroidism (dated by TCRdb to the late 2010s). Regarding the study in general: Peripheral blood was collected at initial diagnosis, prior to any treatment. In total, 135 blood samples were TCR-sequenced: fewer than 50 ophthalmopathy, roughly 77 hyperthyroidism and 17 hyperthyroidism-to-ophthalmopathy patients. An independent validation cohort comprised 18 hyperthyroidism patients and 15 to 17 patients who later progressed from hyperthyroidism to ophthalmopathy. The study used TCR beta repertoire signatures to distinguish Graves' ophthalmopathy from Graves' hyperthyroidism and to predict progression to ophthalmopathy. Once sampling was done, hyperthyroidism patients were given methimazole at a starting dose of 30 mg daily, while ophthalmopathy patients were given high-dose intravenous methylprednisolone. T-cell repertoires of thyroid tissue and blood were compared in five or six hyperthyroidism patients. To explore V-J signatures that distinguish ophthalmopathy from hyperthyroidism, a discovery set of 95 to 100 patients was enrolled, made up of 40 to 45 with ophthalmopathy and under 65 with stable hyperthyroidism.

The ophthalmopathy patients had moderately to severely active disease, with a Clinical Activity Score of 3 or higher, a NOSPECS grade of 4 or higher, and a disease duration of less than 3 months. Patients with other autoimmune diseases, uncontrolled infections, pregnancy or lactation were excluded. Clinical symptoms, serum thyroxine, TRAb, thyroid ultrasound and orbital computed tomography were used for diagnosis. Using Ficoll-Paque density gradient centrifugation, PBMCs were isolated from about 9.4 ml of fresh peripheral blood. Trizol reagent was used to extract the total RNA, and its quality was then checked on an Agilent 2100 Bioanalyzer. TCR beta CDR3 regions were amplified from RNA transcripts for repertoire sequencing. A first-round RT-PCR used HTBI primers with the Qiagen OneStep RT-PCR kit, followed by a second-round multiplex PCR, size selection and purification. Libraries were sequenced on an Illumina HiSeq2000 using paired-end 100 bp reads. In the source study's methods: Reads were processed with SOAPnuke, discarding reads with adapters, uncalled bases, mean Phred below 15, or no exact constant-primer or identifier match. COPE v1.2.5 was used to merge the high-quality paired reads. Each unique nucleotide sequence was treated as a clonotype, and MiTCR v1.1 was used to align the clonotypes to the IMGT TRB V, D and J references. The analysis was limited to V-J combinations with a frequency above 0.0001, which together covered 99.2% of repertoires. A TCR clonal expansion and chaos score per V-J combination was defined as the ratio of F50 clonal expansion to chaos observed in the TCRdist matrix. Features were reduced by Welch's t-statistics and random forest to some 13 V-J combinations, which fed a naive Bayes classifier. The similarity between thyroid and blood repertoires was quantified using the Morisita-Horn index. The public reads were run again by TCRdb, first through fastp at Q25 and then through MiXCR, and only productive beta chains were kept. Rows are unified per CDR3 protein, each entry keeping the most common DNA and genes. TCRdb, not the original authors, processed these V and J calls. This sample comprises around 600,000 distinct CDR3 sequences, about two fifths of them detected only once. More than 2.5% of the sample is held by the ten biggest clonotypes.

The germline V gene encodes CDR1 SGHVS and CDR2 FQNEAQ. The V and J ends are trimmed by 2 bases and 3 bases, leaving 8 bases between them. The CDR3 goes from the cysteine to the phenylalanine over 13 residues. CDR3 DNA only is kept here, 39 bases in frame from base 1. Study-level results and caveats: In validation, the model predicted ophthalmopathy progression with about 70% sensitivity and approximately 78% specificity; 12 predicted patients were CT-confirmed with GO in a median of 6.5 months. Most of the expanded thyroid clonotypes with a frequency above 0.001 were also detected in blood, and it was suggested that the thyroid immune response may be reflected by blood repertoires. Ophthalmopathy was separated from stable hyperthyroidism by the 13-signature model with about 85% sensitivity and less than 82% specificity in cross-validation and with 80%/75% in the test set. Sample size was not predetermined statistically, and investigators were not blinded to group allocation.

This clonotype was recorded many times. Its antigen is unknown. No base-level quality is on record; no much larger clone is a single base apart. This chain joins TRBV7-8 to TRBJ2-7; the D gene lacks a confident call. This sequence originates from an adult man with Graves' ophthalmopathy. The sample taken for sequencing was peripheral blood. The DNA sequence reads TGTGCCAGCAGCTTATGGGCTAGCTACGAGCAGTACTTC. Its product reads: CASSLWASYEQYF.